The rows below give T cell receptor beta chains drawn from one sample of a study of blood T cells in healthy people across ages. TCRdb fed the 5' RACE reads into MiXCR, producing one record per CDR3 protein. The sample lists over 750,000 distinct CDR3 sequences; approximately 25% were seen once. The same sample was also studied in work on T cells of mothers and their children.

The material sequenced was blood. The receptor source for this set is a boy under 18 in good health. Each CDR3 is given with its conserved first and last residue. A D gene is named only where the DNA matches it firmly. Clone size is stated in some rows and not others, as once, few, many or a class when expanded.

>TRBV5-5|NA|TRBJ1-4|NA
CASSSGAWQGNEKLFF
TGTGCCAGCAGCTCCGGTGCATGGCAGGGTAATGAAAAACTGTTTTTT
>TRBV10-2|NA|TRBJ2-4|TRBD1
CASSEPWTGGAKNIQYF
TGCGCCAGCAGTGAGCCATGGACAGGGGGGGCCAAAAACATTCAGTACTTC
>TRBV25-1|once|TRBJ1-6|NA
CASSETETGENSPLHF
TGTGCCAGCAGTGAGACTGAGACAGGAGAAAATTCACCCCTCCACTTT
>TRBV4-3|NA|TRBJ2-5|NA
CASSQAFHYRTGETQYF
TGCGCCAGCAGCCAAGCTTTTCATTATCGCACGGGAGAGACCCAGTACTTC
>TRBV4-2|few|TRBJ2-3|NA
CASSQADSTDTQYF
TGTGCCAGCAGCCAAGCGGACAGCACAGATACGCAGTATTTT
>TRBV7-2|NA|TRBJ2-4|TRBD1
CASSSGQGKGKNIQYF
TGTGCCAGCAGCTCGGGACAGGGAAAAGGCAAAAACATTCAGTACTTC
>TRBV12-3/TRBV12-4|NA|TRBJ2-7|NA
CASSQGGSSREQYF
TGTGCCAGCAGTCAGGGGGGTTCGTCGCGCGAGCAGTACTTC
>TRBV5-1|few|TRBJ2-1|TRBD2
CASSLEASGGAVDEQFF
TGCGCCAGCAGCTTGGAGGCTAGCGGGGGGGCAGTTGATGAGCAGTTCTTC
>TRBV4-3|NA|TRBJ1-4|NA
CASSQDPLTRGNEKLFF
TGCGCCAGCAGCCAAGACCCATTGACAAGGGGGAATGAAAAACTGTTTTTT
>TRBV2|many|TRBJ2-1|NA
CASSETIVSEQFF
TGTGCCAGCAGTGAAACGATTGTCAGTGAGCAGTTCTTC
>TRBV28|few|TRBJ1-3|NA
CASSLTTGGGNTIYF
TGTGCCAGCAGTTTAACGACGGGGGGCGGAAACACCATATATTTT
>TRBV29-1|few|TRBJ2-7|NA
CSAIGPGPGLYEQYF
TGCAGCGCGATCGGACCGGGACCAGGTCTCTACGAGCAGTACTTC
>TRBV7-9|few|TRBJ2-5|TRBD2
CASSLTGTGGETQYF
TGTGCCAGCAGCTTAACGGGAACGGGAGGAGAGACCCAGTACTTC
>TRBV4-1|once|TRBJ2-7|NA
CASSLEVRTNYEQYF
TGCGCCAGCAGCCTAGAAGTGCGCACCAATTACGAGCAGTACTTC
>TRBV2|few|TRBJ1-2|NA
CASSEAGRFGYTF
TGTGCCAGCAGTGAAGCGGGACGGTTTGGCTACACCTTC
>TRBV29-1|few|TRBJ1-4|NA
CSVERGAGDEKLFF
TGCAGCGTTGAAAGGGGGGCAGGAGACGAAAAACTGTTTTTT
>TRBV10-3|NA|TRBJ2-1|TRBD1
CAISESRDRGRDEQFF
TGTGCCATCAGTGAGTCACGGGACAGGGGGCGCGATGAGCAGTTCTTC
>TRBV29-1|NA|TRBJ1-5|TRBD1
CSVWTGLNQPQHF
TGCAGCGTTTGGACAGGCTTAAATCAGCCCCAGCATTTT
>TRBV7-8|few|TRBJ2-7|NA
CASSARQPSVSYEQYF
TGTGCCAGCAGCGCCAGACAGCCATCCGTTTCCTACGAGCAGTACTTC
>TRBV7-8|NA|TRBJ2-7|NA
CASSFTGDTYEQYF
TGTGCCAGCAGCTTCACAGGCGATACCTACGAGCAGTACTTC
>TRBV20-1|few|TRBJ2-7|NA
CSAHASSEHAEQYF
TGCAGTGCCCACGCTTCTAGCGAACACGCCGAGCAGTACTTC
>TRBV3-1|NA|TRBJ2-5|TRBD2
CASSHGLAGPWVRETQYF
TGTGCCAGCAGCCACGGACTAGCGGGGCCCTGGGTTCGAGAGACCCAGTACTTC
>TRBV20-1|NA|TRBJ2-3|NA
CSAREGAGTDTQYF
TGCAGTGCTAGGGAGGGAGCGGGCACAGATACGCAGTATTTT
>TRBV6-6|NA|TRBJ2-5|TRBD2
CASRASGGAGETQYF
TGTGCCAGCAGGGCTAGCGGGGGGGCCGGAGAGACCCAGTACTTC
>TRBV7-9|few|TRBJ2-7|TRBD1
CASTPQGANEQYF
TGTGCCAGCACACCACAGGGGGCGAACGAGCAGTACTTC
>TRBV10-3|NA|TRBJ2-5|TRBD2
CAISTLWASGGQETQYF
TGTGCCATCAGTACCTTGTGGGCTAGCGGGGGACAAGAGACCCAGTACTTC
>TRBV7-3|NA|TRBJ2-5|TRBD2
CASSRGLAGGLGQETQYF
TGTGCCAGCAGCCGCGGACTAGCGGGGGGGCTTGGTCAAGAGACCCAGTACTTC
>TRBV7-3|few|TRBJ1-2|NA
CASSLGQGTTNTF
TGTGCCAGCAGCTTAGGCCAGGGAACGACGAACACCTTC
>TRBV10-3|once|TRBJ2-5|NA
CAISGTGSSGTQYF
TGTGCCATCAGCGGAACAGGATCGAGTGGGACCCAGTACTTC
>TRBV4-2|NA|TRBJ1-5|NA
CASSQEHVGASNQPQHF
TGTGCCAGCAGCCAAGAACATGTGGGGGCTAGCAATCAGCCCCAGCATTTT
>TRBV3-1|NA|TRBJ2-7|TRBD1
CASSQDRDRGYYEQYF
TGTGCCAGCAGCCAAGATCGGGACAGGGGGTACTACGAGCAGTACTTC
>TRBV6-5|few|TRBJ2-1|NA
CASTLGAGNEQFF
TGTGCCAGTACACTTGGGGCGGGAAATGAGCAGTTCTTC
>TRBV15|NA|TRBJ2-1|NA
CATSREPGGDEQFF
TGTGCCACCAGCAGAGAACCAGGAGGTGATGAGCAGTTCTTC
>TRBV6-4|NA|TRBJ2-1|NA
CASSPDREGVEQFF
TGTGCCAGCAGTCCGGACAGGGAGGGGGTAGAGCAGTTCTTC
>TRBV7-2|NA|TRBJ2-1|TRBD2
CASSWTSGGMNEQFF
TGTGCCAGCAGCTGGACTAGCGGGGGAATGAATGAGCAGTTCTTC
>TRBV7-8|NA|TRBJ2-5|NA
CASNLVSPEETQYF
TGTGCCAGCAACTTAGTATCTCCTGAAGAGACCCAGTACTTC
>TRBV7-8|few|TRBJ2-7|NA
CASSLAIGAAGEEQYF
TGTGCCAGCAGCTTAGCGATTGGGGCGGCCGGGGAAGAGCAGTACTTC
>TRBV5-1|few|TRBJ1-4|NA
CASSLEGEEKLFF
TGCGCCAGCAGCTTGGAGGGCGAAGAAAAACTGTTTTTT
>TRBV12-3/TRBV12-4|few|TRBJ2-7|TRBD1
CASSLWTGGIEQYF
TGTGCCAGCAGTTTATGGACAGGGGGGATCGAGCAGTACTTC
>TRBV19|NA|TRBJ2-4|NA
CASMGFEDKNIQYF
TGTGCCAGTATGGGGTTCGAAGACAAAAACATTCAGTACTTC
>TRBV27|NA|TRBJ1-1|NA
CASSLSEALNTEAFF
TGTGCCAGCAGTTTATCGGAGGCGTTGAACACTGAAGCTTTCTTT
>TRBV15|NA|TRBJ1-4|TRBD1
CATSSRDRVVEKLFF
TGTGCCACCAGCAGCCGGGACAGGGTTGTAGAAAAACTGTTTTTT
>TRBV28|few|TRBJ2-3|TRBD2
CASSPRLAGGLALTDTQYF
TGTGCCAGCAGCCCCCGACTAGCGGGAGGCCTAGCACTTACAGATACGCAGTATTTT
>TRBV7-9|NA|TRBJ2-3|TRBD1
CASTLDRVGDTQYF
TGTGCCAGCACCCTGGACAGGGTGGGAGATACGCAGTATTTT
>TRBV7-6|NA|TRBJ1-4|NA
CASSSRLGEKLFF
TGTGCCAGCAGCTCGAGATTGGGGGAAAAACTGTTTTTT
>TRBV29-1|NA|TRBJ2-1|TRBD1
CSVAGTGVVGEQFF
TGCAGCGTTGCCGGGACAGGGGTCGTCGGGGAGCAGTTCTTC
>TRBV7-3|NA|TRBJ2-1|NA
CASSPRSRNEQFF
TGTGCCAGCAGCCCCCGTAGTCGCAATGAGCAGTTCTTC
>TRBV7-6|many|TRBJ1-1|NA
CASSLGGGEAFF
TGTGCCAGCAGCTTAGGCGGGGGTGAAGCTTTCTTT
>TRBV24-1|NA|TRBJ2-1|NA
CATSSVEHNEQFF
TGTGCCACCAGTTCGGTCGAACACAATGAGCAGTTCTTC
>TRBV29-1|NA|TRBJ2-2|NA
CGVEGGGTGELFF
TGCGGCGTTGAAGGTGGTGGAACCGGGGAGCTGTTTTTT
>TRBV6-5|NA|TRBJ1-2|NA
CASSIRGDYGYTF
TGTGCCAGCAGCATCAGGGGCGACTATGGCTACACCTTC
>TRBV5-1|NA|TRBJ2-7|NA
CASSYPNLQRRWTYEQYF
TGCGCCAGCAGCTACCCGAATCTACAGAGACGTTGGACCTACGAGCAGTACTTC
>TRBV29-1|few|TRBJ2-7|NA
CSVEDRGASYEQYF
TGCAGCGTTGAAGACAGGGGGGCGTCCTACGAGCAGTACTTC
>TRBV7-9|few|TRBJ2-1|NA
CASSFDPEGEEQFF
TGTGCCAGCAGCTTTGACCCCGAGGGGGAAGAGCAGTTCTTC
>TRBV5-5|NA|TRBJ2-7|NA
CASSLRDAPSYEQYF
TGTGCCAGCAGCCTCCGGGACGCCCCCTCCTACGAGCAGTACTTC